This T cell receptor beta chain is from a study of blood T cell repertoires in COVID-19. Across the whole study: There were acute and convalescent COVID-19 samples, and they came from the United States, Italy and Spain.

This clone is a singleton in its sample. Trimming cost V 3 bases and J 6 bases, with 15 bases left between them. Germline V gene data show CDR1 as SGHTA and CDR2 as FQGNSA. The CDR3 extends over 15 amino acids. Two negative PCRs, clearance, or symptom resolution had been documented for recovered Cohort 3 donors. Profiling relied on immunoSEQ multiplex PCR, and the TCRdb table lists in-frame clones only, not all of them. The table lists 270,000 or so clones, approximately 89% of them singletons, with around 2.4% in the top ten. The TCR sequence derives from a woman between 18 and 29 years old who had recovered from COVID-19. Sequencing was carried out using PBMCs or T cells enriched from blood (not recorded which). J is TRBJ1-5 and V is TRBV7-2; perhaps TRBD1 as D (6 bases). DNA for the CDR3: TGTGCCAGCAGCTTCGACGGACAGTCGGGTCAGCCCCAGCATTTT. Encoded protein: CASSFDGQSGQPQHF.